This is a list of T cell receptor beta chains from one sample in a study of T cells in Graves' hyperthyroidism and ophthalmopathy. MiXCR was run by TCRdb on the multiplex PCR reads, yielding one entry per CDR3 protein. The sample carries almost 600,000 distinct CDR3 sequences, over 11% recorded once. The sequenced material came from blood. The receptors derive from a young woman with Graves' hyperthyroidism that later progressed to Graves' ophthalmopathy. CDR3s leave out the opening cysteine and the closing phenylalanine or tryptophan. A D gene is named only where the DNA matches it firmly.

NA | TRBV30 | ACPTDASGGNTIY
TRBD2 | TRBV7-9 | ASSPGLAGSGQF
NA | TRBV7-9 | ASSFELAETQY
TRBD2 | TRBV7-3 | ASSLGLAVLTGETQY
NA | TRBV4-2 | ASSQDGRYNEQF
NA | TRBV28 | ASRPTGLTYEQY
NA | TRBV6-2/TRBV6-3 | AIEQGNYGYT
TRBD2 | TRBV27 | ASSFESSGSAGELF
TRBD1 | TRBV7-3 | ASRQTGGADGYT
NA | TRBV10-3 | ASASAGGNQPQH
NA | TRBV10-3 | AISDPTPGLNTDTQY
NA | TRBV6-2/TRBV6-3 | ASSYWGMSLGISQPQH
TRBD2 | TRBV7-9 | ASTAGTSGTTDTQY
TRBD2 | TRBV2 | ASVPYKGLAGKTGELF
NA | TRBV11-2 | ASSLLLGVGEAQY
TRBD1 | TRBV20-1 | SVTDRGAGYT
NA | TRBV7-3 | ASSAGGAGYGYT